This T cell receptor (beta chain) was documented in a study of identical twins. TCRdb reprocessed the 5' RACE reads via MiXCR and lists one record per CDR3 protein. The sample records roughly 770,000 distinct CDR3 sequences, roughly 18% being singletons. This clonotype came up a few times. There are 17 residues in the CDR3. The same sample was also studied in work on T cells expressing NK-cell markers.

This TCR derives from a woman aged 18-35 years in good health. This chain joins TRBV21-1 and TRBJ2-1; the listed D gene, TRBD1, was not tested against the DNA. TRBV21-1 is a listed pseudogene. Sequencing was done on a sample of PBMCs. CDR3 sequence (DNA): TGTGCCAGCAGCAAACGACAGGAGGATATCAGAGACAATGAGCAGTTCTTC. It translates to CASSKRQEDIRDNEQFF.